This TCR beta chain stems from a study of CD8 T cells in Susac syndrome. The V segment lost 9 bases and the J segment 1 base; nucleotides outside the gene matches: 3. There are 13 residues in the CDR3. Germline assignment: CDR1 SNHLY and CDR2 FYNNEI. The RNA input was roughly 0.45 to 1 ug, and it was reverse transcribed with random hexamers. An immunoSEQ multiplex PCR amplified TCR beta CDR3 over 54 Vbeta and 13 Jbeta. A single record per CDR3 protein comes from TCRdb applying MiXCR to the immunoSEQ multiplex PCR reads. The sample has under 200,000 distinct CDR3 sequences, 85% to 95% seen once; the top ten hold about 0.094%. Notes on the study in general: The number of individuals included in the study's TCR sequencing and HLA analysis was acknowledged as relatively small.

Remarks on this clonotype: Antigen unknown.

Healthy donors matched for age and sex were used as controls. It was negative isolation that provided the CD8+ and CD4+ T cells, whereas TEMRA cells were enriched by FACS. The receptor was isolated from a human donor in good health. The source material was CD4+ T cells from PBMCs. This chain connects TRBV2 to TRBJ2-1; 7 bases match TRBD1. CDR3 protein: CASQGQSYNEQFF. Written as DNA, the CDR3 is TGTGCCAGTCAGGGACAGTCCTACAATGAGCAGTTCTTC. Based on the CDR3 plus reference TRBV2 and TRBJ2-1, the full variable domain is EPEVTQTPSHQVTQMGQEVILRCVPISNHLYFYWYRQILGQKVEFLVSFYNNEISEKSEIFDDQFSVERPDGSNFTLKIRSTKLEDSAMYFCASQGQSYNEQFFGPGTRLTVL.